One and the same sample provided the 16 T cell receptor beta chains below, sequenced in a study of shared clonotypes between healthy human individuals (dated by TCRdb to 2020 to 2021). Libraries were constructed by the immunoSEQ multiplex PCR assay. Sourced from immuneACCESS, this table was stored by TCRdb with only in-frame sequences that have V and J called. A share of the clones is absent; for the studies checked, an unresolved V gene accounts for under half, and the remainder has no known explanation. This sample gives about 660,000 clones in total; around two thirds of them show up just once. The top ten hold less than 2% of the sample. The sequenced material came from memory CD4+ T cells sorted from blood. The cell subset or site label of this sample denotes: CD45RA-negative fraction. Receptors originate from a woman younger than 45 in good health.

The chain is built from TRBV5-4 and TRBJ1-1; D may be TRBD1 (5 bases). The length of the CDR3 is 15 residues. Germline CDR1 reads SGHNT; CDR2 reads YYREEE (reference sequence). The V and J ends lost 3 bases and 1 base respectively, with 13 bases between them. CDR3 coding DNA: TGTGCCAGCAGCTCCTTGGGACGGACGAACACTGAAGCTTTCTTT. Its translation: CASSSLGRTNTEAFF.

Worth noting for this clone: Other DNA sequences of this sample code for an identical CDR3. The rearrangement links TRBV2 to TRBJ2-7; D not certain. The germline V and J ends were trimmed by 8 bases and 4 bases, with 6 bases remaining between them. The germline CDR1 and CDR2 sequences are SNHLY and FYNNEI. This CDR3 spans 10 amino acids. The CDR3 sequence: CASSRYEQYF. The CDR3 DNA is TGTGCCAGCTCCAGATACGAGCAGTACTTC.

This clone was counted a few times. J is TRBJ2-5 and V is TRBV20-1; D is undetermined. Germline assignment: CDR1 DFQATT and CDR2 SNEGSKA (reference sequence). This CDR3 is 11 amino acids long. V was pared by 3 bases and J by 4 bases, with 6 bases between. The CDR3 here is CSARRSETQYF. In DNA form, the CDR3 reads TGCAGTGCTAGGCGTTCAGAGACCCAGTACTTC.

In the case of this clone: Other nucleotide sequences in the sample specify the same CDR3. This CDR3 reads CASRRDSSYEQYF. CDR3 DNA sequence: TGTGCCAGCAGACGGGACAGCTCCTACGAGCAGTACTTC. V is TRBV27 and J is TRBJ2-7, with 7 bases lining up with TRBD1. Trimming removed 6 bases from V and 0 bases from J; junction bases left unmatched: 2. This CDR3 contains 13 residues. The germline gives CDR1 MNHEY, CDR2 SMNVEV (reference sequence).

This clone has only one observation. V is TRBV18 and J is TRBJ1-5; D is perhaps TRBD1 (6 bases). CDR1 is KGHSH, CDR2 LQKENI, per germline. V gave up 2 bases and J gave up 0 bases, with 20 bases separating them. The CDR3 runs 19 residues. The CDR3 coding sequence is TGTGCCAGCTCACCAGGATCCGCCAGGGGAGGCGATAGCAATCAGCCCCAGCATTTT. Translation: CASSPGSARGGDSNQPQHF.

The chain recombines TRBV19 with TRBJ2-1, with TRBD2 as a possible D gene (7 bases). Germline-derived CDR1 and CDR2 are LNHDA and SQIVND (reference sequence). CDR3 length: 13 amino acids. V lost 3 bases to trimming and J lost 8 bases, with 11 bases between them. The CDR3: CASSIWGGHEQFF. In DNA, the CDR3 is TGTGCCAGTAGTATCTGGGGGGGCCATGAGCAGTTCTTC.

The genes are TRBV6-1 and TRBJ2-2; 8 bases agree with TRBD1. The CDR3 has 14 residues. J was trimmed by 7 bases and V by 2 bases; bases with no gene match: 3. CDR1 and CDR2 (germline): MNHNS, SASEGT. The CDR3 loop is CASSEQGAFGELFF. The CDR3 DNA reads as TGTGCCAGCAGTGAACAGGGGGCGTTCGGGGAGCTGTTTTTT.

The J gene is TRBJ1-1, the V gene TRBV29-1; 8 bases align to TRBD1. This CDR3 is 13 amino acids long. The germline V gene encodes CDR1 SQVTM and CDR2 ANQGSEA. Unmatched junction bases numbered 7, after V lost 5 bases and J lost 5 bases. This chain's CDR3 is CSVQDRDNTEAFF. DNA for the CDR3: TGCAGCGTTCAGGACAGGGATAATACTGAAGCTTTCTTT.

For the CDR3, the DNA is TGTGCCAGCAGCCAAGACCTAGACACTGAAGCTTTCTTT. This gives the protein CASSQDLDTEAFF. V is TRBV28 and J is TRBJ1-1; D remains unclear. Germline values: CDR1 MDHEN, CDR2 SYDVKM. Trimming took off 6 bases at V and 3 bases at J, with 11 bases between the two ends. This CDR3 has 13 amino acids.

This rearrangement joins TRBV9 to TRBJ1-2; D ambiguous. Germline loops: CDR1 SGDLS, CDR2 YYNGEE. Between the trimmed V and J ends, which lost 0 bases and 1 base, there was a span of 4 bases. The CDR3 runs to 13 residues. In DNA, the CDR3 is TGTGCCAGCAGCGTAGATTATAACTATGGCTACACCTTC. Its protein product is CASSVDYNYGYTF.

The J gene is TRBJ1-2, the V gene TRBV6-1; weak D call: TRBD1 (5 bases). The CDR3 consists of 15 residues. The V gene lost 6 bases and the J gene lost 0 bases, with 14 bases spanning the gap. CDR1 is MNHNS, CDR2 SASEGT, per germline. CDR3 region: CASSGRVSPNYGYTF. CDR3 DNA sequence: TGTGCCAGCAGCGGCAGGGTCTCGCCTAACTATGGCTACACCTTC.

V is TRBV6-1 and J is TRBJ2-3; TRBD2 aligns across 12 bases. Per germline, CDR1 MNHNS and CDR2 SASEGT. The CDR3 extends over 15 amino acids. The trim removed 6 bases at V and 6 bases at J, leaving 7 bases unmatched. CDR3 sequence (DNA): TGTGCCAGCAGACCTAGCGGGAGGGCCTCCGATACGCAGTATTTT. Protein: CASRPSGRASDTQYF.

This clone was observed once. V usage is TRBV7-2 and J usage is TRBJ1-1; possible D gene TRBD1, 5 bases. The length of the CDR3 is 13 residues. The V end lost 3 bases, the J end lost 7 bases, and 12 bases lay between the germline ends. CDR1 and CDR2 from the germline V gene are SGHTA and FQGNSA. The CDR3, as DNA: TGTGCCAGCAGCTTGGTCAGGGAGGGTGAAGCTTTCTTT. It codes for CASSLVREGEAFF.

V is TRBV7-8 and J is TRBJ2-5; 10 nucleotides agree with TRBD1. This CDR3 comprises 16 residues. V was pared by 1 base and J by 2 bases, with 4 bases of the junction left unmatched. Germline V gene data show CDR1 as SGHVS and CDR2 as FQNEAQ. The CDR3 sequence is CASSLGGTGEQETQYF. The CDR3 DNA follows: TGTGCCAGCAGCTTAGGAGGGACAGGGGAACAAGAGACCCAGTACTTC. Complete variable domain (other parts from reference TRBV7-8 and TRBJ2-5): GAGVSQSPRYKVAKRGQDVALRCDPISGHVSLFWYQQALGQGPEFLTYFQNEAQLDKSGLPSDRFFAERPEGSVSTLKIQRTQQEDSAVYLCASSLGGTGEQETQYFGPGTRLLVL.

The chain recombines TRBV27 with TRBJ1-4; the match to TRBD1 covers 8 bases. The CDR3 has 14 amino acids. Per germline, CDR1 MNHEY and CDR2 SMNVEV (reference sequence). The trim removed 6 bases at V and 8 bases at J, leaving 8 bases unmatched. CDR3 region: CASRRTGGGEKLFF. CDR3 coding DNA: TGTGCCAGCAGACGAACAGGGGGTGGGGAAAAACTGTTTTTT.

This chain joins TRBV4-1 and TRBJ1-1; D is perhaps TRBD1 (6 bases). V dropped 1 base and J dropped 5 bases, with 26 bases sitting between them. Per the germline V gene, CDR1 is MGHRA and CDR2 is YSYEKL. This CDR3 is built from 19 residues. The CDR3 protein is CASSQAPWQGTTRGTEAFF. In DNA, the CDR3 is TGCGCCAGCAGCCAAGCCCCCTGGCAGGGAACAACAAGGGGGACTGAAGCTTTCTTT.